Listed below are T cell receptor beta chains from one sample, sequenced in a study of T-cell memory formation after mild COVID-19. TCRdb independently ran MiXCR on the 5' RACE reads; one entry per CDR3 protein. The data contain a few hundred thousand distinct CDR3 sequences, 16% of them seen just once; the ten biggest clones take up roughly a fifth. Sequenced material: PBMCs or a T cell subset sorted from them (not recorded which). The origin of the receptors is a man younger than 35 who had mild COVID-19 (a few samples of this study predate the infection). Cell type and time point are not known. Each CDR3 is given with its conserved first and last residue. The D gene is left open where the match is weak. A clone size is listed for some rows: how often the clone was seen (once, few, many), or a class if it is expanded.

NA	NA	TRBV6-2/TRBV6-3	TRBJ2-1	TGTGCCAGCAGTAACAACAGAAGACAGTTCTTC	CASSNNRRQFF
TRBD1	NA	TRBV6-2/TRBV6-3	TRBJ1-6	TGTGCCAGCAGGGACAGGAGGTCCTATAATTCACCCCTCCACTTT	CASRDRRSYNSPLHF
TRBD1	few	TRBV6-5	TRBJ1-1	TGTGCCAGCAGTTACTCGACAGGGGCTGGCACTGAAGCTTTCTTT	CASSYSTGAGTEAFF
TRBD1	NA	TRBV4-3	TRBJ2-5	TGCGCCAGCAGCCAAGTCCCCGGACAGGGGGAAGAGACCCAGTACTTC	CASSQVPGQGEETQYF
NA	NA	TRBV5-1	TRBJ2-3	TGCGCCAGCAGCTTTTCAGGGCAACCAGATACGCAGTATTTT	CASSFSGQPDTQYF
NA	few	TRBV6-5	TRBJ1-2	TGTGCCAGCAGTTACTCGACGGTGGGGACCAACTATGGCTACACCTTC	CASSYSTVGTNYGYTF
NA	NA	TRBV4-3	TRBJ2-5	TGCGCCAGCAGCCAAGGCGCAGGGGGAGGGGAAGAGACCCAGTACTTC	CASSQGAGGGEETQYF
TRBD2	NA	TRBV20-1	TRBJ2-5	TGCAGTGCTTCACAGACTAGCGGGGGGCCTATGGAGACCCAGTACTTC	CSASQTSGGPMETQYF
NA	few	TRBV12-3/TRBV12-4	TRBJ1-1	TGTGCCAGCAGGGCTACCGATAGTAAGGGAACTGAAGCTTTCTTT	CASRATDSKGTEAFF
TRBD2	many	TRBV5-1	TRBJ2-2	TGCGCCAGCAGGACCGGGACTACAGTTGCCGGGGAGCTGTTTTTT	CASRTGTTVAGELFF
TRBD2	NA	TRBV5-1	TRBJ2-3	TGCGCCAGCAGCTTGGCCTCGGCGGGGGGGCCAGATACGCAGTATTTT	CASSLASAGGPDTQYF
NA	once	TRBV5-5	TRBJ1-4	TGTGCCAGCAGCCTCATTGGGGGTAATGAAAAACTGTTTTTT	CASSLIGGNEKLFF
NA	NA	TRBV19	TRBJ1-2	TGTGCCAGTAGTTCTAACGGTCGTGGTGGCTACACCTTC	CASSSNGRGGYTF
NA	few	TRBV4-3	TRBJ1-2	TGCGCCAGCAGCCAAGAATGGGGCGTGTATGGCTACACCTTC	CASSQEWGVYGYTF
NA	few	TRBV7-9	TRBJ1-1	TGTGCCAGCAGCTTAGCCTTTGAAGCTTTCTTT	CASSLAFEAFF
TRBD1	NA	TRBV5-1	TRBJ1-5	TGCGCCAGCGCGCCGGACAGGGAGAATCAGCCCCAGCATTTT	CASAPDRENQPQHF
NA	NA	TRBV9	TRBJ2-2	TGTGCCAGCGGTGTGGGGGCGAACACCGGGGAGCTGTTTTTT	CASGVGANTGELFF
TRBD2	NA	TRBV19	TRBJ2-7	TGTGCCAGTAGTATGACTAGCGGGGGGTCCTACGAGCAGTACTTC	CASSMTSGGSYEQYF
NA	NA	TRBV6-5	TRBJ2-3	TGTGCCAGCAGTTACCTCGGCTCATCCCGCGATACGCAGTATTTT	CASSYLGSSRDTQYF
NA	NA	TRBV12-3/TRBV12-4	TRBJ1-5	TGTGCCAGCAGTTTGTTGAGGACGGCCCTTTATAGTAATAGCAATCAGCCCCAGCATTTT	CASSLLRTALYSNSNQPQHF
TRBD2	NA	TRBV4-2	TRBJ2-5	TGTGCCAGCAGCCAAGGGCACAGCGGGGAAGTTCAGTACTTC	CASSQGHSGEVQYF
TRBD1	NA	TRBV12-3/TRBV12-4	TRBJ1-1	TGTGCCAGCAGTACCAACAGGGGTGGAGCTTTCTTT	CASSTNRGGAFF
TRBD2	few	TRBV7-6	TRBJ2-4	TGTGCCAGCAGCTCACGGGGGGGCCAAAACATTCAGTACTTC	CASSSRGGQNIQYF
NA	NA	TRBV5-1	TRBJ1-2	TGCGCCAGCAGCTTGGGAGAGGGAACATCCTATGGCTACACCTTC	CASSLGEGTSYGYTF
TRBD1	NA	TRBV6-1	TRBJ1-2	TGTGCCGGGACAGTGAGTAACTATGGCTACACCTTC	CAGTVSNYGYTF
NA	few	TRBV5-1	TRBJ2-2	TGCGCCAGCAGCGGGGGGGCCGTTACCGGGGAGCTGTTTTTT	CASSGGAVTGELFF
NA	NA	TRBV7-9	TRBJ1-4	TGTGCCAGCAGCTTAGTGACCCGGGAAAAACTGTTTTTT	CASSLVTREKLFF
NA	NA	TRBV7-9	TRBJ2-1	TGTGCCAGCAGCGCTTACGTCAGGGGTAATGAGCAGTTCTTC	CASSAYVRGNEQFF
NA	NA	TRBV4-3	TRBJ2-2	TGCGCCAGCAGCCGCGACCGGAATGCGAACACCGGGGAGCTGTTTTTT	CASSRDRNANTGELFF
NA	few	TRBV6-5	TRBJ1-1	TGTGCCAGCAGTTACGGGGGGGCGCGGGCTGAAGCTTTCTTT	CASSYGGARAEAFF
TRBD2	NA	TRBV5-1	TRBJ2-1	TGCGCCAGCAGCCAAGGACTAGCGGTGACTAATGAGCAGTTCTTC	CASSQGLAVTNEQFF